This passage covers 32 T cell receptor beta chains from one sample sequenced in a study of human thymus T cells. Profiled with immunoSEQ multiplex PCR; TCRdb holds only in-frame clones, not every one. The data hold roughly 120,000 clones, with about 95% observed a single time. Resections were taken during corrective heart surgery, and the thymus tissue came from these. The material sequenced was thymus tissue. These receptors were taken from a boy less than two years old with a congenital heart defect but otherwise immunologically healthy.

The chain recombines TRBV5-8 with TRBJ2-1, with D possibly matching TRBD2 (6 bases). There are 13 residues in the CDR3. The germline gives CDR1 SGHTS, CDR2 YDEGEE. CDR3 residues: CAEWRGDLNEQFF. CDR3 sequence (DNA): TGTGCAGAATGGCGGGGCGACCTTAATGAGCAGTTCTTC.

The V gene is TRBV7-9, the J gene TRBJ2-7, with D possibly matching TRBD1 (5 bases). This CDR3 spans 17 amino acids. Germline V lookup: CDR1 SEHNR, CDR2 FQNEAQ (reference sequence). Trimming took 5 bases from V and 0 from J, leaving 20 bases between them. CDR3 bases: TGTGCCAGCAGCCACCTCGGGTGGGGCCTTAGCTCCTACGAGCAGTACTTC. Encoded protein: CASSHLGWGLSSYEQYF.

The CDR3 region is CASGPGREGELFF. The CDR3 DNA reads as TGTGCTAGTGGCCCCGGCCGGGAGGGGGAGCTGTTTTTT. The chain recombines TRBV12-5 with TRBJ2-2; TRBD2 might be the D (6 bases). Germline CDR1 LGHNT, CDR2 FRNRAP. This CDR3 has 13 amino acids. Trimming left V 6 bases short and J 8 bases short, with 13 bases between. Full variable domain (remainder filled in from reference TRBV12-5 and TRBJ2-2): DARVTQTPRHKVTEMGQEVTMRCQPILGHNTVFWYRQTMMQGLELLAYFRNRAPLDDSGMPKDRFSAEMPDATLATLKIQPSEPRDSAVYFCASGPGREGELFFGEGSRLTVL.

The rearrangement joins TRBV5-4 to TRBJ2-4, with 7 bases fitting TRBD1. V was pared by 4 bases and J by 1 base, with 8 bases of the junction left unmatched. The CDR3 totals 16 residues. Looked up from germline, CDR1 is SGHNT and CDR2 is YYREEE (reference sequence). The CDR3 region is CASSRSQGTAKNIQYF. CDR3 sequence (DNA): TGTGCCAGCAGCCGTTCACAGGGGACGGCCAAAAACATTCAGTACTTC.

The J gene is TRBJ2-5, the V gene TRBV4-3, with 7 bases aligning to TRBD2. The CDR3 is 18 amino acids. J gave up 3 bases and V 0 bases, and 13 bases lay outside the gene matches. In germline, CDR1 is LGHNA, CDR2 YSLEER. The CDR3 region is CASSQDTGTGEGEETQYF. The DNA of the CDR3 is TGCGCCAGCAGCCAAGATACCGGGACTGGGGAGGGCGAAGAGACCCAGTACTTC.

V and J are TRBV6-1 and TRBJ2-4, with D unclear. This CDR3 region has 17 residues. The ends were cut back, 2 bases at V and 2 bases at J, with 16 bases in the middle. Germline assignment: CDR1 MNHNS and CDR2 SASEGT. The CDR3 protein is CASSEPGSELTKNIQYF. CDR3 DNA: TGTGCCAGCAGTGAACCCGGCTCCGAGCTAACCAAAAACATTCAGTACTTC.

The J gene is TRBJ1-4, the V gene TRBV28; TRBD1 is a possible D gene (6 bases). From germline, CDR1 is MDHEN and CDR2 SYDVKM. This CDR3 is 17 amino acids long. The V end was cut by 5 bases, the J end by 2 bases, with 18 bases between. CDR3 nucleotide sequence: TGTGCCAGCAGTCCCCCGCTGAGGGACACGACTAATGAAAAACTGTTTTTT. Translation gives CASSPPLRDTTNEKLFF. Filled out from reference TRBV28 and TRBJ1-4, the complete variable domain reads DVKVTQSSRYLVKRTGEKVFLECVQDMDHENMFWYRQDPGLGLRLIYFSYDVKMKEKGDIPEGYSVSREKKERFSLILESASTNQTSMYLCASSPPLRDTTNEKLFFGSGTQLSVL.

The chain links TRBV28 to TRBJ2-2; no clear D. V gave up 5 bases and J gave up 3 bases, with 4 bases separating them. CDR1 and CDR2 (germline): MDHEN, SYDVKM. The CDR3 covers 12 residues. This CDR3 is CASSPYTGELFF. In nucleotides, the CDR3 is TGTGCCAGCAGTCCTTACACCGGGGAGCTGTTTTTT.

The chain uses TRBV4-3 and TRBJ2-2; D gene ambiguous. This CDR3 is built from 20 residues. The V end was cut by 0 bases, the J end by 2 bases, with 22 bases between. Per the germline V gene, CDR1 is LGHNA and CDR2 is YSLEER. Written as DNA, the CDR3 is TGCGCCAGCAGCCAAGATCTATATGGCCCCCCGGTTCTAAACACCGGGGAGCTGTTTTTT. Its translation is CASSQDLYGPPVLNTGELFF.

This chain uses TRBV27 with TRBJ2-3; D is possibly TRBD2 (5 bases). Germline lookup yields CDR1 MNHEY and CDR2 SMNVEV (reference sequence). Trimming cost V 3 bases and J 3 bases, with 16 bases left between them. The CDR3 sequence is 16 residues long. The CDR3 loop is CASSFEGQEGTDTQYF. The CDR3 DNA follows: TGTGCCAGCAGTTTCGAAGGGCAAGAGGGAACAGATACGCAGTATTTT.

The chain couples TRBV4-3 to TRBJ2-5, with D perhaps being TRBD1 or TRBD2 (7 bases each). The CDR3 consists of 16 residues. The ends were cut back, 0 bases at V and 6 bases at J, with 17 bases in the middle. Germline assignment: CDR1 LGHNA and CDR2 YSLEER. The CDR3 loop is CASSQDKGRGGKTQYF. DNA of the CDR3: TGCGCCAGCAGCCAAGATAAAGGCAGGGGGGGAAAGACCCAGTACTTC.

This rearrangement joins TRBV7-2 to TRBJ1-2; D is undetermined. Germline CDR1 and CDR2: SGHTA and FQGNSA. The CDR3 is 16 residues long. V lost 0 bases to trimming and J lost 2 bases, with 13 bases between them. CDR3 in DNA: TGTGCCAGCAGCTTAGCCCCTGACGGGCCAAACTATGGCTACACCTTC. It encodes CASSLAPDGPNYGYTF.

This chain joins TRBV4-1 and TRBJ2-7; D may be TRBD1 (5 bases). Per germline, CDR1 MGHRA and CDR2 YSYEKL. The V end was cut by 3 bases, the J end by 2 bases, with 11 bases between. The length of the CDR3 is 14 residues. The CDR3 DNA follows: TGCGCCAGCAGCCAGGAACAGGAGCCCTACGAGCAGTACTTC. Its protein is CASSQEQEPYEQYF.

The CDR3 reads CASSTPKGPLPKQYF. Written as DNA, the CDR3 is TGCGCCAGCAGCACTCCTAAGGGGCCCCTCCCCAAGCAGTACTTC. The chain is built from TRBV4-1 and TRBJ2-7; tentatively, D is TRBD1 (5 bases). This CDR3 is 15 amino acids long. CDR1 MGHRA and CDR2 YSYEKL come from the germline V gene. V lost 5 bases to trimming and J lost 8 bases, with 22 bases between them.

Only one count was recorded for this clone. One end of the junction does not line up with germline, which may come from a read error. This chain connects TRBV19 to TRBJ2-7, with D unresolved. Germline V lookup: CDR1 LNHDA, CDR2 SQIVND (reference sequence). The CDR3 totals 16 residues. CDR3 DNA sequence: TGTGTCAGTAGTATGGTGGTAGGTGCCGCGTACTACGAGCAGTACTTC. It yields the protein CVSSMVVGAAYYEQYF. The whole variable domain, filled in from reference TRBV19 and TRBJ2-7, reads DGGITQSPKYLFRKEGQNVTLSCEQNLNHDAMYWYRQDPGQGLRLIYYSQIVNDFQKGDIAEGYSVSREKKESFPLTVTSAQKNPTAFYLCVSSMVVGAAYYEQYFGPGTRLTVT.

The chain joins TRBV28 to TRBJ1-1, with D possibly matching TRBD1 (5 bases). The CDR3 is 13 amino acids. The germline gives CDR1 MDHEN, CDR2 SYDVKM. V lost 2 bases and J 4 bases, leaving 8 bases between the germline ends. The CDR3 is CASSLGGVTEAFF. The CDR3 DNA reads as TGTGCCAGCAGTTTAGGAGGGGTCACTGAAGCTTTCTTT.

V gene TRBV5-1 combines with J gene TRBJ2-3; D gene ambiguous. The CDR3 contains 14 residues. Trimming took 4 bases from V and 4 from J, leaving 13 bases between them. Germline V gene sequence: CDR1 SGHRS, CDR2 YFSETQ. The CDR3 DNA reads TGCGCCAGCAGCAGGTCTACCTCCGCAGATACGCAGTATTTT. It is translated as CASSRSTSADTQYF. Based on the CDR3 plus reference TRBV5-1 and TRBJ2-3, the full variable domain is KAGVTQTPRYLIKTRGQQVTLSCSPISGHRSVSWYQQTPGQGLQFLFEYFSETQRNKGNFPGRFSGRQFSNSRSEMNVSTLELGDSALYLCASSRSTSADTQYFGPGTRLTVL.

This sequence joins TRBV28 and TRBJ1-5; weak D call: TRBD1 (5 bases). The V and J ends lost 2 bases and 2 bases respectively, with 10 bases between them. This CDR3 is built from 15 residues. CDR1 and CDR2 (germline): MDHEN, SYDVKM. CDR3 residues: CASSLGLGGNQPQHF. The CDR3 DNA reads as TGTGCCAGCAGTTTAGGTTTAGGGGGCAATCAGCCCCAGCATTTT.

The rearrangement joins TRBV7-2 to TRBJ2-1, with TRBD2 as a possible D gene (6 bases). Trimming took 6 bases from V and 7 from J, leaving 19 bases between them. The germline V gene has CDR1 SGHTA and CDR2 FQGNSA. CDR3 length equals 15 residues. The CDR3 DNA reads TGTGCCAGCAGTCAATGGCTAGCGTTGGTTAATGAGCAGTTCTTC. Amino acid sequence: CASSQWLALVNEQFF.

V usage is TRBV11-3 and J usage is TRBJ2-2; D is perhaps TRBD1 or TRBD2 (7 bases each). Germline CDR1 reads SGHNT; CDR2 reads YENEEA. V was shortened by 4 bases and J by 5 bases, with 14 bases between the two germline ends. The CDR3 consists of 15 residues. For the CDR3, the DNA is TGTGCCAGCAGCTCGGGAGGACAGGTGACCGGGGAGCTGTTTTTT. This encodes CASSSGGQVTGELFF.

The chain joins TRBV5-1 to TRBJ2-5; D unresolved. The CDR3 is 14 amino acids. The V end lost 0 bases, the J end lost 1 base, and 7 bases lay between the germline ends. Germline V gene sequence: CDR1 SGHRS, CDR2 YFSETQ. The CDR3 DNA sequence: TGCGCCAGCAGCTTGGGGCCTACCCAAGAGACCCAGTACTTC. Translation: CASSLGPTQETQYF. Together with reference TRBV5-1 and TRBJ2-5, the CDR3 gives the full variable domain: KAGVTQTPRYLIKTRGQQVTLSCSPISGHRSVSWYQQTPGQGLQFLFEYFSETQRNKGNFPGRFSGRQFSNSRSEMNVSTLELGDSALYLCASSLGPTQETQYFGPGTRLLVL.

The rearrangement joins TRBV28 to TRBJ1-6; TRBD1 is a possible D gene (6 bases). The germline V gene has CDR1 MDHEN and CDR2 SYDVKM. The CDR3 length is 17 residues. Trimming shortened V by 1 base and J by 3 bases, and 13 bases separated the two germline ends. CDR3 in amino acids: CASSLSRTVLYNSPLHF. DNA of the CDR3: TGTGCCAGCAGTTTATCCCGGACAGTACTCTATAATTCACCCCTCCACTTT.

V and J are TRBV10-3 and TRBJ1-4; D gene unclear. This CDR3 is built from 13 residues. Trimming pared 2 bases from V and 10 bases from J, leaving 11 bases between. CDR1 is ENHRY and CDR2 is SYGVKD in the germline V gene. The CDR3 DNA follows: TGTGCCATCAGTGAGCAGATTGTCGGAAAACTGTTTTTT. This encodes CAISEQIVGKLFF.

This sequence joins TRBV28 and TRBJ1-2; the match to TRBD1 covers 7 bases. V was pared by 5 bases and J by 6 bases, with 15 bases of the junction left unmatched. This CDR3 is built from 16 residues. Per the germline V gene, CDR1 is MDHEN and CDR2 is SYDVKM. For the CDR3, the DNA is TGTGCCAGCAGTCCCTCACCAGGGGGGCTTAGGAATGGCTACACCTTC. Translation: CASSPSPGGLRNGYTF.

The gene calls are TRBV14 and TRBJ1-2; the match to TRBD1 covers 9 bases. The CDR3 extends over 15 amino acids. The V and J ends lost 5 bases and 4 bases, in that order; junction bases with no gene match: 8. Germline-derived CDR1 and CDR2 are SGHDN and FVKESK. CDR3 sequence: CASSLTGQGSYGYTF. CDR3 nucleotide sequence: TGTGCCAGCAGCTTAACCGGACAGGGGAGCTATGGCTACACCTTC.

The chain is built from TRBV6-1 and TRBJ2-3, with D tentatively TRBD1 (5 bases). V shed 2 bases and J shed 1 base, with 10 bases lying between them. The CDR3 sequence is 15 residues long. Germline CDR1 and CDR2: MNHNS and SASEGT. The CDR3 here is CASSELPQGTDTQYF. As DNA, the CDR3 is TGTGCCAGCAGTGAATTGCCACAGGGCACAGATACGCAGTATTTT.

The chain carries TRBV4-2 and TRBJ2-1; 10 bases are shared with TRBD2. This CDR3 spans 19 amino acids. The ends lost 4 bases at V and 0 bases at J; junction bases unmatched: 12. Germline V gives CDR1 LGHNA, CDR2 YNFKEQ. CDR3: CASSRPPWASGGSYNEQFF. The CDR3 DNA is TGTGCCAGCAGCCGCCCCCCGTGGGCTAGCGGGGGCTCCTACAATGAGCAGTTCTTC.

CDR3 region: CASTSDRQHYGYTF. DNA of the CDR3: TGTGCCAGTACCTCGGACAGGCAACACTATGGCTACACCTTC. J is TRBJ1-2 and V is TRBV19; 7 bases are shared with TRBD1. The J segment lost 3 bases and the V segment lost 7 bases, leaving 8 bases of the junction unmatched. Looked up from germline, CDR1 is LNHDA and CDR2 is SQIVND (reference sequence). The CDR3 is 14 residues long.

The chain has TRBV28 and TRBJ2-7, with D possibly TRBD2 on 6 matching bases. CDR3 length equals 15 residues. Germline V gene lookup returns CDR1 MDHEN and CDR2 SYDVKM. The ends were cut back, 1 base at V and 2 bases at J, with 12 bases in the middle. CDR3 in amino acids: CASSLSSEGPYEQYF. The DNA of the CDR3 is TGTGCCAGCAGTTTATCTAGCGAGGGCCCCTACGAGCAGTACTTC.

The chain employs TRBV10-3 and TRBJ2-7, with 8 bases fitting TRBD2. CDR1 ENHRY and CDR2 SYGVKD come from the germline V gene. V lost 2 bases, J lost 7 bases, and 10 bases stayed unmatched. This CDR3 contains 15 residues. The CDR3 here is CAISEVAGPIYEQYF. DNA of the CDR3: TGTGCCATCAGTGAGGTAGCGGGGCCCATTTATGAGCAGTACTTC.

The chain is built from TRBV5-4 and TRBJ2-3, with D hard to call. Looked up from germline, CDR1 is SGHNT and CDR2 is YYREEE (reference sequence). The V and J ends lost 0 bases and 0 bases respectively, with 11 bases between them. This CDR3 has 16 residues. CDR3 residues: CASSLARLTSTDTQYF. CDR3 DNA sequence: TGTGCCAGCAGCTTGGCCAGGTTAACTAGCACAGATACGCAGTATTTT.

This chain connects TRBV27 to TRBJ1-1; D is ambiguous. The CDR3 totals 14 residues. Trimming took 3 bases from V and 4 from J, leaving 12 bases between them. CDR1 and CDR2 from the germline V gene are MNHEY and SMNVEV (reference sequence). DNA of the CDR3: TGTGCCAGCAGTTTCGGGGTAGGAATCACTGAAGCTTTCTTT. Protein product: CASSFGVGITEAFF.